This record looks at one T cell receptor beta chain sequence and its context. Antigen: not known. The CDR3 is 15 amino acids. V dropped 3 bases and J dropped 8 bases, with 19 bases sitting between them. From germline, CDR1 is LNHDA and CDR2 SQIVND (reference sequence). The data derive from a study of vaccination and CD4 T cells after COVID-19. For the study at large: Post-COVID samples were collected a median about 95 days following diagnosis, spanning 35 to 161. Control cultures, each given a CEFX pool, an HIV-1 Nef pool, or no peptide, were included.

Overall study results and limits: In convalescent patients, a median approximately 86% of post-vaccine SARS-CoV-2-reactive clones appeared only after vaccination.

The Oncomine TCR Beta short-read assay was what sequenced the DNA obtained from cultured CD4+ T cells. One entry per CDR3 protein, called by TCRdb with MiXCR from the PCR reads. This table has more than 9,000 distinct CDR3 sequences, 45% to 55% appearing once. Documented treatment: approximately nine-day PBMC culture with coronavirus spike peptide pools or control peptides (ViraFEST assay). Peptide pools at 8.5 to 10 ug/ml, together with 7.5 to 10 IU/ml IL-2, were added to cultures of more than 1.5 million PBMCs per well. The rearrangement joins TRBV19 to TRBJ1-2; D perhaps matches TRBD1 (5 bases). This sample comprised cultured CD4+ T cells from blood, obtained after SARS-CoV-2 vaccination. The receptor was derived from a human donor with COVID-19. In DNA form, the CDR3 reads TGTGCCAGTAGTATGATTCGGGGGTCAGAGAAAGGCTACACCTTC. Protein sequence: CASSMIRGSEKGYTF.